This T cell receptor (beta chain) was sequenced in a study of T-cell reconstitution after alpha-beta-depleted transplantation in children. The CDR3 spans 16 residues. Germline assignment: CDR1 SGHKS and CDR2 YYEKEE (reference sequence). Comments on this clonotype: The target antigen is unknown. Sequence at one end of the junction differs from germline and may be a read error.

The TCRbeta library was prepared with unique molecular identifiers. TCRdb re-called the PCR reads with MiXCR, one entry per CDR3 protein. Among 200,000 to 250,000 distinct CDR3 sequences listed, about a tenth were seen once. Study-level points and caveats: Fresh T-cell production supplied most of the T-cell counts and diversity seen one year after transplant. Some patients owed their high day-60 TCRbeta diversity to surviving recipient T cells and thymic progenitors. Expanded graft clones numbering several hundred reportedly gave rise to alpha-beta T cells about two months after transplant.

The receptor was derived from a child less than two years old with acute myeloid leukemia, due to receive a stem cell transplant. Sequencing used PBMCs, obtained before TCRalphabeta/CD19-depleted stem cell transplant. The genes are TRBV5-5 and TRBJ2-7, with D hard to call. The CDR3 reads CGSSLASTVSSYEQYF. In nucleotides, the CDR3 is TGTGGCAGCAGCTTGGCGTCGACGGTGAGCTCCTACGAGCAGTACTTC.